This entry is about one T cell receptor beta chain. This sample was taken from a study of follicular helper T cells after annual influenza vaccination. Overall study: Some donors were sampled over the 2013-2014, 2014-2015 and 2015-2016 vaccinations.

The repertoire was sequenced with immunoSEQ multiplex PCR; TCRdb's copy has only in-frame clones and lacks some. The repertoire holds 6,000 to 8,000 clones, with around 80% as singletons. Time point here: 2015-2016 season, 7 days after influenza vaccination. The origin of this receptor is an adult who received the influenza vaccine. The sample in question was CXCR5+ CD38- circulating T follicular helper cells from blood, obtained 7 days after influenza vaccination. Noted subset: circulating Tfh, non-naive CD4+CXCR5+PD-1+ (ICOS+CD38+ or ICOS-CD38-).

CDR3 nucleotides: TGTGCCAGCAGCGCCCGACGGAGCAACAACACTGAAGCTTTCTTT. This sequence encodes CASSARRSNNTEAFF. The genes are TRBV9 and TRBJ1-1; no clear D. Germline assignment: CDR1 SGDLS and CDR2 YYNGEE. The CDR3 has 15 residues. V lost 3 bases and J 2 bases, leaving 14 bases between the germline ends.